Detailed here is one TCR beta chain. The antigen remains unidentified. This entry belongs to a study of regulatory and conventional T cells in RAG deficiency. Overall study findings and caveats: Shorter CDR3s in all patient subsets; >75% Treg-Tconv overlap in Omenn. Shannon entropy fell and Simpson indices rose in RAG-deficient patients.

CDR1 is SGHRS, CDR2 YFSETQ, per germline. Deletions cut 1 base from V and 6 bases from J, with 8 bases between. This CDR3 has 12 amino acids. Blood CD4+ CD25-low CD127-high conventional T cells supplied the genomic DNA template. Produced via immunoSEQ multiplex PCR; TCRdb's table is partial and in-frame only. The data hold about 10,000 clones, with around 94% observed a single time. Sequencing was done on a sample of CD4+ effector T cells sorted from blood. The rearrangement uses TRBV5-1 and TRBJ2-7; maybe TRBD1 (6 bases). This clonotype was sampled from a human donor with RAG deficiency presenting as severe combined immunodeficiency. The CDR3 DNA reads TGCGCCAGCAGCTTGAGAGGGGGCGAGCAGTACTTC. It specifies CASSLRGGEQYF.